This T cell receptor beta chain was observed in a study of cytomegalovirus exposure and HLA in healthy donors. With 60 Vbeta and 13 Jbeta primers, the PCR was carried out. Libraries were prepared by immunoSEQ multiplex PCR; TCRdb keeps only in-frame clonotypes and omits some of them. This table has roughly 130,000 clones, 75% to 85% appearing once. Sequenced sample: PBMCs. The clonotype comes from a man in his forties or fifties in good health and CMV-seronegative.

The CDR3 region is CASSSPGLAGNEQFF. The DNA of the CDR3 is TGTGCCAGCAGTTCCCCGGGACTAGCGGGTAATGAGCAGTTCTTC. The rearrangement joins TRBV6-6 to TRBJ2-1; the match to TRBD2 covers 12 bases. Germline V CDR1 and CDR2: MNHNY, SVGAGI (reference sequence). The CDR3 length is 15 residues. Trimming at V came to 4 bases and at J to 7 bases, leaving 5 bases not matched to a gene.